The rows below give T cell receptor beta chains drawn from one sample of a study of cytomegalovirus exposure and HLA in healthy donors. Clones were read by immunoSEQ multiplex PCR, and TCRdb kept only the in-frame ones, dropping some. The sample lists 150,000 to 200,000 clones, around four fifths seen once, with around 1.5% in the top ten. Input material: PBMCs. The receptors here all came from a woman aged 25 to 45 in good health and CMV-seronegative. The CDR3 runs from the conserved cysteine through the conserved F or W. A D gene is named only where the DNA matches it firmly. A clone size is listed for some rows: how often the clone was seen (once, few, many), or a class if it is expanded.

d_gene	abundance	v_gene	j_gene	CDR3nt	CDR3aa
-	-	TRBV2	TRBJ1-2	TGTGCCAGCAGTTATGCAGACACCCCGTCCTATGGCTACACCTTC	CASSYADTPSYGYTF
-	few	TRBV18	TRBJ1-6	TGTGCCAGCTCACCGGGACAAGCGGGGAATTCACCCCTCCACTTT	CASSPGQAGNSPLHF
-	-	TRBV5-1	TRBJ1-2	TGCGCCAGCAGCTTAGGACAATCCATTGCCGGTGGCTACACCTTC	CASSLGQSIAGGYTF
TRBD1	-	TRBV25-1	TRBJ2-5	TGTGCCAGCAGTGACGCCGGGACAGGGCACCAAGAGACCCAGTACTTC	CASSDAGTGHQETQYF
-	once	TRBV10-3	TRBJ2-7	TGTGCCAGCTCAGACAGGTACGAGCAGTACTTC	CASSDRYEQYF
TRBD2	-	TRBV5-1	TRBJ2-3	TGCGCCAGCAGCTTGGAGGGGCGGGGGGGGAGGACGCAGTATTTT	CASSLEGRGGRTQYF
-	-	TRBV6-1	TRBJ2-3	TGTGCCGTGAGACTAGGGGGCACAGATACGCAGTATTTT	CAVRLGGTDTQYF
TRBD2	-	TRBV10-2	TRBJ2-1	TGCGCCAGCAGAGAAACTAGCGGGGGGTACAATGAGCAGTTCTTC	CASRETSGGYNEQFF
TRBD2	-	TRBV5-8	TRBJ2-1	TGTGCCAGCACGGCTAGCGGGGGGACGAGCTCCTACAATGAGCAGTTCTTC	CASTASGGTSSYNEQFF
-	-	TRBV5-6	TRBJ2-7	TGTGCCAGCAGCTTGGCACCGACAGGCCACCCCTACGAGCAGTACTTC	CASSLAPTGHPYEQYF
-	-	TRBV4-1	TRBJ1-6	TGCGCCAGCAGCCAAGAGGGCCCACAGGGTAATTCACCCCTCCACTTT	CASSQEGPQGNSPLHF
-	-	TRBV18	TRBJ1-2	TGTGCCAGCTCACCGAACAGGGTGGAGGCCGGGGGCTACACCTTC	CASSPNRVEAGGYTF
-	-	TRBV5-1	TRBJ1-2	TGCGCCAGCAGGGACGGAGGGGATGGCTACACCTTC	CASRDGGDGYTF
-	-	TRBV5-1	TRBJ2-7	TGCGCCAGCAGTACGTTACCCAGCTCCTACGAGCAGTACTTC	CASSTLPSSYEQYF
TRBD1	-	TRBV5-1	TRBJ1-1	TGCGCCAGCAGCTGGGCCGGGACAGTCACTGAAGCTTTCTTT	CASSWAGTVTEAFF
-	-	TRBV10-2	TRBJ2-5	TGCGCCAGCAGTGAGTCAAGCGGGCCGGGGCAAGAGACCCAGTACTTC	CASSESSGPGQETQYF
TRBD1	-	TRBV6-6	TRBJ1-3	TGTGCCAGCAGTTTCTACAGGGGGAGTGGAAACACCATATATTTT	CASSFYRGSGNTIYF
-	-	TRBV7-2	TRBJ2-2	TGTGCCAGCAGCCAAAGTCGGGTGAAGCTGTTTTTT	CASSQSRVKLFF
-	few	TRBV7-9	TRBJ1-1	TGTGCCAGCAGCTTAGATTTAGCAGGGGAGAACACTGAAGCTTTCTTT	CASSLDLAGENTEAFF
TRBD1	-	TRBV9	TRBJ2-1	TGTGCCAGCAGCGTAGGAGACAGGGGGATGGAGCAGTTCTTC	CASSVGDRGMEQFF
TRBD1	-	TRBV6-6	TRBJ2-7	TGTGCCAGCAGGATCCGGGACAGGGGTTCCGAGCAGTACTTC	CASRIRDRGSEQYF
-	few	TRBV6-5	TRBJ1-5	TGTGCCAGCAGCCGCGATCGGGAGCCCCAGCATTTT	CASSRDREPQHF
TRBD1	-	TRBV7-3	TRBJ1-2	TGTGCCAGCAGCTTGGGGACAGGGGGTAGTGGCTACACCTTC	CASSLGTGGSGYTF
TRBD1	once	TRBV7-2	TRBJ1-4	TGTGCCAGCAGCTCACAGGGGACTAATGAAAAACTGTTTTTT	CASSSQGTNEKLFF
-	-	TRBV2	TRBJ2-7	TGTGCCGTGGCCGGGAAGGACCTTAGCGAGCAGTACTTC	CAVAGKDLSEQYF
TRBD2	-	TRBV5-8	TRBJ2-5	TGTGCCAGCAGCTTGGGATTAGCGGGGGGCCACCGAGAGACCCAGTACTTC	CASSLGLAGGHRETQYF
-	-	TRBV7-9	TRBJ2-2	TGTGCCAGCAGAGAAGTCAGGGATTCTTCGGGGGAGCTGTTTTTT	CASREVRDSSGELFF
-	-	TRBV19	TRBJ1-2	TGTGCCAGTATATCCAGGGGAGAGGGCTATGGCTACACCTTC	CASISRGEGYGYTF
TRBD1	-	TRBV7-8	TRBJ1-1	TGTGCCAGCAGACACAGGGGGGGTGAAGCTTTCTTT	CASRHRGGEAFF
-	-	TRBV5-1	TRBJ2-5	TGCGCCAGCAGCCTGGCGGGACAGAGAGAGACCCAGTACTTC	CASSLAGQRETQYF
-	once	TRBV29-1	TRBJ1-2	TGCAGCGTTGGGGTTGACTATGGCCACACCTTC	CSVGVDYGHTF
-	-	TRBV6-5	TRBJ1-1	TGTGCCAGCAGCGTTGGTTTGCGTGCTTTCTTT	CASSVGLRAFF
-	-	TRBV7-2	TRBJ1-2	TGTGCCAGCAGCTTCGCTCCCCACGCGGGGGAAGGCTACACCTTC	CASSFAPHAGEGYTF
-	-	TRBV5-1	TRBJ1-3	TGCGCCAGCAGCTTGGGGTGGGGGCCTGGAAACACCATATATTTT	CASSLGWGPGNTIYF
TRBD1	-	TRBV6-5	TRBJ2-7	TGTGCCAGCATGACAGGGAACTACGAGCAGTACTTC	CASMTGNYEQYF
TRBD2	-	TRBV5-1	TRBJ2-3	TGCGCCAGCAGCTTTCGCGGGGGGGCCGCAGATACGCAGTATTTT	CASSFRGGAADTQYF
TRBD1	-	TRBV6-5	TRBJ2-7	TGTGCCAGCAGCCGCGGACAGGGGGCTGGGGAGCAGTACTTC	CASSRGQGAGEQYF
TRBD2	-	TRBV7-9	TRBJ2-1	TGTTCCAGCAGCTCAAGGACTAGCTCACTGGTCAATGAGCAGTTCTTC	CSSSSRTSSLVNEQFF
-	-	TRBV25-1	TRBJ1-1	TGTGCCAGCAGTGGGACCGGGACAAAATATGGTACTGAAGCTTTCTTT	CASSGTGTKYGTEAFF
-	-	TRBV6-5	TRBJ1-6	TGTGCCAGCAGAACGCGCGGATATAATTCACCCCTCCACTTT	CASRTRGYNSPLHF
TRBD1	-	TRBV2	TRBJ1-4	TGTGCCAGCAAATCGACAGGGATTAATGAAAAACTGTTTTTT	CASKSTGINEKLFF
-	-	TRBV5-4	TRBJ2-1	TGTGCCAGCAGCTTGGCCGGTAGCCTCCCTGAGCAGTTCTTC	CASSLAGSLPEQFF
-	-	TRBV19	TRBJ1-2	TGTGCCAGTAGTAACACTGGACAAGCTGGAAATGGCTACACCTTC	CASSNTGQAGNGYTF
-	-	TRBV11-2	TRBJ2-1	TGTGCCAGCAGCTTAACGCAGGGGACCTCCTACAATGAGCAGTTCTTC	CASSLTQGTSYNEQFF
-	-	TRBV4-1	TRBJ1-1	TGCGCCAGCAGCCAGGTACAGGCCGTGAACACTGAAGCTTTCTTT	CASSQVQAVNTEAFF
TRBD1	-	TRBV18	TRBJ1-3	TGTGCCAGCTCACCTCGGGACAGGGACTCTGGAAACACCATATATTTT	CASSPRDRDSGNTIYF
-	-	TRBV28	TRBJ2-1	TGTGCCAGCAGTTTAGGACAGCCGACCTACAATGAGCAGTTCTTC	CASSLGQPTYNEQFF
-	-	TRBV11-2	TRBJ1-1	TGTGCCAGCAGCTCCACAGGGCCCGGGAACGCTTTCTTT	CASSSTGPGNAFF
-	-	TRBV7-9	TRBJ2-7	TGTGCCAGCAGCTTTGCTGGTACGGACGAGCAGTACTTC	CASSFAGTDEQYF